Included here is one T cell receptor (beta chain) sequence, with context. The data were taken from a study of blood T cell repertoires in COVID-19. The table came from immunoSEQ multiplex PCR; TCRdb's copy has only in-frame clones and leaves some out. The table records hundreds of thousands of clones, approximately 84% of them present only once. This receptor was taken from a woman at least 80 years old with acute or convalescent COVID-19. Sequenced material: peripheral blood.

The CDR3 protein is CASSEVFIATNEKLFF. The CDR3 bases are TGTGCCAGCAGTGAAGTATTTATCGCAACTAATGAAAAACTGTTTTTT. The chain combines TRBV6-1 with TRBJ1-4; D uncertain. The V gene lost 1 base and the J gene lost 0 bases, with 9 bases spanning the gap. This CDR3 contains 16 residues. Germline V CDR1 and CDR2: MNHNS, SASEGT.